Included here is one T cell receptor (beta chain) sequence, with context. Authors' processing steps: Nucleated cell counts were estimated from reference gene primer amplification. Measured with immunoSEQ multiplex PCR; TCRdb has only the in-frame clones, and not every one. D and trimming were read from the DNA, whereas the V and J calls and clone size are those reported in that table. This repertoire shows 180,000 or so clones, roughly 87% found once; its top ten account for around 1.6%. The data derive from a study of blood T cell repertoires in COVID-19. The wider study: COVID-19 samples collected from the United States, Italy and Spain covered acute and convalescent phases. PBMCs, B-cell-depleted T cells, or T cells provided the cDNA or gDNA that made up the material.

V lost 4 bases to trimming and J lost 1 base; unmatched junction nucleotides: 8. This CDR3 is built from 15 residues. CDR1 and CDR2 from the germline V gene are SGHKS and YYEKEE (reference sequence). This TCR was recovered from a woman in her 50s with acute or convalescent COVID-19. Material for sequencing was peripheral blood. The genes are TRBV5-5 and TRBJ2-7; 7 bases match TRBD1. CDR3 residues: CASSIAGTASYEQYF. The CDR3 DNA is TGTGCCAGCAGCATCGCCGGGACAGCATCCTACGAGCAGTACTTC.